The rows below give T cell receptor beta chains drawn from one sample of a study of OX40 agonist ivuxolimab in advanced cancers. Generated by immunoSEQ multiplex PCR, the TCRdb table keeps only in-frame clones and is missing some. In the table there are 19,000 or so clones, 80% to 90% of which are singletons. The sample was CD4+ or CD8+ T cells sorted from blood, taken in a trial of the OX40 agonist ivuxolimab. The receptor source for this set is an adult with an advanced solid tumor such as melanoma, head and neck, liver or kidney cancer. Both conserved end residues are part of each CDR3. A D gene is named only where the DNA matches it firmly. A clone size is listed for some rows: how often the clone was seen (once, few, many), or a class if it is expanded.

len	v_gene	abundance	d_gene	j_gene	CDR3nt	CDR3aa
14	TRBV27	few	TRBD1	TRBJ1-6	TGTGCCAGCAACCGACAGGGAAATAATTCACCCCTCCACTTT	CASNRQGNNSPLHF
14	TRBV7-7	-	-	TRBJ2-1	TGTGCTAGCAGCTCCGGGATTCAAGGCAATGAGCAGTTCTTC	CASSSGIQGNEQFF
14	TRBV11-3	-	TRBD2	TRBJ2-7	TGTGCCAGCAGCCCAAACGGGGGGGCCTACGAGCAGTACTTC	CASSPNGGAYEQYF
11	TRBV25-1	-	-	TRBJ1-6	TGTGCCAGCAGTGACGGTTCACCCCTCCACTTT	CASSDGSPLHF
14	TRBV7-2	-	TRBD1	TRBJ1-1	TGTGCCAGCAGCTTAACAGGGGGCGTCACTGAAGCTTTCTTT	CASSLTGGVTEAFF
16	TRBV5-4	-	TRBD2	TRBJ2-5	TGTGCCAGCAGCTGGGGGGGACTAGCGGGATTAGAGACCCAGTACTTC	CASSWGGLAGLETQYF
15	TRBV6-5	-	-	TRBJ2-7	TGTGCCAGCAGTGCCGCTGGGACGCAAGCCTACGAGCAGTACTTC	CASSAAGTQAYEQYF
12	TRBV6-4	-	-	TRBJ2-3	TGTGCCAGCAGCTTAGTCCCAGATACGCAGTATTTT	CASSLVPDTQYF
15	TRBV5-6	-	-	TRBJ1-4	TGTGCCAGCAGCTTCCAGGGACGGCCCAATGAAAAACTGTTTTTT	CASSFQGRPNEKLFF
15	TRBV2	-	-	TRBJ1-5	TGTGCCAGCAGTGTCTCAGGGTTGAGCAATCAGCCCCAGCATTTT	CASSVSGLSNQPQHF
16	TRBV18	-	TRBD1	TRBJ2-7	TGTGCCAGCTCACCCTATCCCGGGACAGGATCCTACGAGCAGTACTTC	CASSPYPGTGSYEQYF
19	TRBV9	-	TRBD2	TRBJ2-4	TGTGCCAGCAGCCCAGGGACTAGCGGGAGGGCCCTAGCCAAAAACATTCAGTACTTC	CASSPGTSGRALAKNIQYF
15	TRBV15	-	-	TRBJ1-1	TGTGCCACCAGCAGAGGGATCAGGGGAGGCACTGAAGCTTTCTTT	CATSRGIRGGTEAFF
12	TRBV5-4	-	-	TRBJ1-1	TGTGCCACTAACAGGGTGAACACTGAAGCTTTCTTT	CATNRVNTEAFF
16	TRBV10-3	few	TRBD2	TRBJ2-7	TGTGCCATCAGTGAGAGCCTAGCGGGGGGCTTCCACGAGCAGTACTTC	CAISESLAGGFHEQYF
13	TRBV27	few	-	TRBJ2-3	TGTGCCAGCAGTTTTCAGGACGGCGATACGCAGTATTTT	CASSFQDGDTQYF
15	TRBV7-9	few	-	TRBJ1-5	TGTGCCAGCAGCTTAGGGGATGCGAGCAATCAGCCCCAGCATTTT	CASSLGDASNQPQHF
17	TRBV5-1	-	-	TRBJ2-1	TGCGCCAGCAGCTTCCCCACTAGCCCAAGCTCCTACAATGAGCAGTTCTTC	CASSFPTSPSSYNEQFF
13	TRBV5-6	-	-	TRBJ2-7	TGTGCCAGCAGCCCCGGGCCGGAGCCTGTTCAGTACTTC	CASSPGPEPVQYF
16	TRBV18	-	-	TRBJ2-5	TGTGCCAGCTCACCCGACCGCTCTAGGGGCCAAGAGACCCAGTACTTC	CASSPDRSRGQETQYF
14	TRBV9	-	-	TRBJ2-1	TGTGCCAGCAGCTCCTGGGGGAGGGGGAATGAGCAGTTCTTC	CASSSWGRGNEQFF
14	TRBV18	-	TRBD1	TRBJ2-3	TGTGCCAGCTCAGGGACAGGCAGCACAGATACGCAGTATTTT	CASSGTGSTDTQYF
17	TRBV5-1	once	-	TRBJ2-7	TGCGCCAGCAGCTTGGGAGAGGGAACCCTCACCTCCTACGAGCAGTACTTC	CASSLGEGTLTSYEQYF
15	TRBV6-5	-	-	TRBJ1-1	TGTGCCAGCAGTTACGATGACACCGTGAACACTGAAGCTTTCTTT	CASSYDDTVNTEAFF
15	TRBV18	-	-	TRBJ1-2	TGTGCCAGCTCACCATACACACAAGGAGACTATGGCTACACCTTC	CASSPYTQGDYGYTF
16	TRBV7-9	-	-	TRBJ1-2	TGTGCCAGCAGCCCCCGGGTGCGGGCTCTTAACTATGGCTACACCTTC	CASSPRVRALNYGYTF
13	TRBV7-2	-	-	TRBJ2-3	TGTGCCAGCAGCTTAGCGGGGGTTGATACGCAGTATTTT	CASSLAGVDTQYF
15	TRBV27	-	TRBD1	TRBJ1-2	TGTGCCAGCAGTTTACGACAGGGGGACGACTATGGCTACACCTTC	CASSLRQGDDYGYTF
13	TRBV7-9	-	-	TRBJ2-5	TGTGCCAGCAGCTACGCAGGGGACGAGACCCAGTACTTC	CASSYAGDETQYF